The entry that follows covers one T cell receptor beta chain sequence. The data were taken from a study of shared T cell receptors in the human thymus. Germline CDR1 MGHDK, CDR2 SYGVNS. Trimming cost V 3 bases and J 2 bases; bases outside gene matches: 6. This CDR3 spans 15 amino acids. Only in-frame clones appear in the TCRdb table, and some are missing; sequencing was by immunoSEQ multiplex PCR. Of hundreds of thousands of clones listed, around 87% are singletons. The data were also submitted as part of a second study, on human thymus T cells.

J is TRBJ2-7 and V is TRBV25-1, with 8 positions matching TRBD1. The source of this sequence is a boy younger than two with a congenital heart defect. Sequencing used thymocytes. This CDR3 reads CASSDGQGLAYEQYF. In DNA, the CDR3 is TGTGCCAGCAGTGATGGACAGGGTTTGGCCTACGAGCAGTACTTC.